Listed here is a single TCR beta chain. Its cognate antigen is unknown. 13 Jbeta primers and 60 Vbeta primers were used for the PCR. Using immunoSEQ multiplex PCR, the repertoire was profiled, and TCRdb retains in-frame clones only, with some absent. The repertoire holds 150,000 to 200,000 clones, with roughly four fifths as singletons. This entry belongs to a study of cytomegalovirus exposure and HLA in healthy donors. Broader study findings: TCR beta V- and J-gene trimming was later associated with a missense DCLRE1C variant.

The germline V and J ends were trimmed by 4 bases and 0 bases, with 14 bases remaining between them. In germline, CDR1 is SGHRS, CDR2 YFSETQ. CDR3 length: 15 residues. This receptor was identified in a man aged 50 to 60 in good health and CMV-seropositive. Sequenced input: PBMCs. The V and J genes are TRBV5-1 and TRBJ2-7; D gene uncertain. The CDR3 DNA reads TGCGCCAGCAGCAGTTATCTCTGGAGCTCCTACGAGCAGTACTTC. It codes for CASSSYLWSSYEQYF.